There are a few counts of the clone carrying this T cell receptor beta chain. The record originates from a study of blood T cell repertoires in COVID-19. Study information: The samples span acute and convalescent COVID-19 from the United States, Italy and Spain. Sources were T cells, B-cell-depleted T cells, or PBMCs; the material itself was cDNA or gDNA.

Authors' processing steps: The assay estimated nucleated cells by amplifying reference gene primers. This table comes from immunoSEQ multiplex PCR, and its TCRdb copy is limited to in-frame clones, with some not included. V and J calls and clone size follow that table, whereas D and trimming were derived from the DNA. Found here are around 170,000 clones, around 72% of them singletons; the top ten hold under 3.5%. The CDR3 spans 16 residues. The V and J ends lost 2 bases and 4 bases respectively, with 15 bases between them. Germline lookup yields CDR1 LGHNA and CDR2 YSLEER. Input material: peripheral blood. The chain has TRBV4-3 and TRBJ2-1; D is perhaps TRBD1 (6 bases). This receptor was taken from a woman of 80 years or more with acute or convalescent COVID-19. The DNA for the CDR3 is TGCGCCAGCAGCCAAAGGGCGAGGACAGCATACAATGAGCAGTTCTTC. It is translated as CASSQRARTAYNEQFF.